This TCR beta chain comes out of a study of blood T cells in healthy people across ages. Overall study findings and caveats: The percentage of naive T cells correlated strongly with TCR beta diversity. There was no known CMV status for donors, so expanded clonotype changes were possibly confounded. Considered underestimates were the diversity estimates obtained from one million T cells.

Next came a second PCR, run for about 6 to 12 cycles, which used a sample-barcoded 5' primer along with a J-beta primer mix. Each CDR3 protein is one row after TCRdb ran MiXCR on the 5' RACE reads. The sample has 350,000 to 450,000 distinct CDR3 sequences; approximately 51% are singletons. The CDR3 extends over 14 amino acids. From germline, CDR1 is LGHNA and CDR2 YNFKEQ. V was pared by 3 bases and J by 3 bases, with 2 bases of the junction left unmatched. Concerning this clonotype: The antigen remains undetermined.

The rearrangement uses TRBV4-2 and TRBJ2-3, with 8 bases fitting TRBD2. This receptor was taken from a man in his 60s in good health. The sample comprised blood. CDR3 sequence: CASSQTSATDTQYF. The DNA for the CDR3 is TGTGCCAGCAGCCAGACTAGCGCTACAGATACGCAGTATTTT.